The 27 T cell receptor beta chains below were found in one sample sequenced in a study of blood T cell repertoires in COVID-19. The method was immunoSEQ multiplex PCR; TCRdb's version includes in-frame clones alone and lacks a portion of them. The sample includes approximately 41,000 clones, about 81% of them seen just once. The sample was peripheral blood. The receptors derive from a man aged 40-49 years with active or convalescent COVID-19.

This clone appeared a single time. This rearrangement joins TRBV24-1 to TRBJ1-1; the D gene is possibly TRBD1 (5 bases). Germline V gene sequence: CDR1 KGHDR, CDR2 SFDVKD. V was trimmed by 9 bases and J by 4 bases, leaving 11 bases between them. The CDR3 covers 12 residues. The CDR3: CATWRGPTEAFF. CDR3 nucleotides: TGTGCCACCTGGCGGGGACCCACTGAAGCTTTCTTT.

The chain recombines TRBV11-2 with TRBJ1-1; D is unresolved. V lost 3 bases to trimming and J lost 2 bases, with 13 bases between them. This CDR3 contains 15 residues. Germline CDR1 is SGHAT and CDR2 is FQNNGV. The CDR3 bases are TGTGCCAGCAGCTTGGTGCGGAGCTCAAACACTGAAGCTTTCTTT. Its protein is CASSLVRSSNTEAFF.

The chain couples TRBV9 to TRBJ2-7; 8 bases match TRBD2. The germline CDR1 and CDR2 sequences are SGDLS and YYNGEE. There are 14 residues in the CDR3. The V segment lost 0 bases and the J segment 5 bases; nucleotides outside the gene matches: 4. The DNA of the CDR3 is TGTGCCAGCAGCGTAGGCGGGGGGATGGACGAGCAGTACTTC. Encoded protein: CASSVGGGMDEQYF.

This sequence joins TRBV4-2 and TRBJ1-1; D ambiguous. The CDR3 extends over 12 amino acids. Deletions cut 1 base from V and 5 bases from J, with 5 bases between. Germline values: CDR1 LGHNA, CDR2 YNFKEQ. The CDR3: CASSQGRTEAFF. The CDR3 DNA is TGTGCCAGCAGCCAAGGCAGGACTGAAGCTTTCTTT.

The CDR3: CASTGGGGTSYEQYF. As DNA, the CDR3 is TGTGCCAGCACTGGGGGGGGAGGGACAAGCTACGAGCAGTACTTC. The chain couples TRBV11-2 to TRBJ2-7; weak D call: TRBD2 (7 bases). V dropped 7 bases and J dropped 3 bases, with 19 bases sitting between them. From germline, CDR1 is SGHAT and CDR2 FQNNGV. This CDR3 contains 15 residues.

This clone was detected a few times. This sequence joins TRBV11-3 and TRBJ1-1; D perhaps matches TRBD1 (5 bases). Per the germline V gene, CDR1 is SGHNT and CDR2 is YENEEA. The CDR3 is 12 residues long. Trimming removed 5 bases from V and 8 bases from J, with 12 bases in between. This chain's CDR3 is CASSPGGLEAFF. The CDR3 bases are TGTGCCAGCAGCCCCGGGGGGTTGGAAGCTTTCTTT.

The V gene is TRBV9, the J gene TRBJ2-7, with 8 bases identical to TRBD1. The CDR3 is 14 amino acids. The germline gives CDR1 SGDLS, CDR2 YYNGEE. With 7 bases clipped from V and 0 bases from J, the junction kept 6 bases outside the gene matches. CDR3 sequence: CASGETGDSYEQYF. Written as DNA, the CDR3 is TGTGCCAGCGGAGAGACAGGGGACTCCTACGAGCAGTACTTC.

The V and J genes are TRBV5-4 and TRBJ2-3, with 9 nucleotides matching TRBD2. Germline CDR1 is SGHNT and CDR2 is YYREEE (reference sequence). Germline trimming cut 0 bases from V and 4 bases from J; bases unmatched to any gene: 9. The CDR3 consists of 17 residues. The CDR3, as DNA: TGTGCCAGCAGCTTGGCCCGCGGCGGGAGGGCGGCAGATACGCAGTATTTT. It is translated as CASSLARGGRAADTQYF. The whole variable domain, filled in from reference TRBV5-4 and TRBJ2-3, reads ETGVTQSPTHLIKTRGQQVTLRCSSQSGHNTVSWYQQALGQGPQFIFQYYREEENGRGNFPPRFSGLQFPNYSSELNVNALELDDSALYLCASSLARGGRAADTQYFGPGTRLTVL.

The chain combines TRBV28 with TRBJ1-3, with 8 bases identical to TRBD1. The V and J ends lost 2 bases and 6 bases, in that order; junction bases with no gene match: 3. CDR3 length: 14 amino acids. Germline CDR1 MDHEN, CDR2 SYDVKM. In nucleotides, the CDR3 is TGTGCCAGCAGTTTAGAACAGGGGGAAAACACCATATATTTT. It specifies CASSLEQGENTIYF.

This sequence joins TRBV6-2 or TRBV6-3 and TRBJ2-3, with no clear D. The V gene lost 3 bases and the J gene lost 4 bases, with 5 bases spanning the gap. Germline lookup yields CDR1 MNHEY and CDR2 SVGEGT. CDR3 size: 12 residues. The CDR3 nucleotides read TGTGCCAGCAGTTATACGGCAGATACGCAGTATTTT. Translating gives CASSYTADTQYF.

V gene TRBV6-5 combines with J gene TRBJ2-3, with TRBD2 identical over 10 bases. Trimming cost V 7 bases and J 6 bases; bases outside gene matches: 7. The germline CDR1 and CDR2 sequences are MNHEY and SVGAGI. The CDR3 spans 14 residues. In DNA, the CDR3 is TGTGCCAGCAATCGACTAGCGGGTCATGATACGCAGTATTTT. It specifies CASNRLAGHDTQYF.

CDR3 loop: CASSLTTGAYTF. Written as DNA, the CDR3 is TGTGCCAGCAGCTTGACAACAGGGGCCTACACCTTC. The rearrangement links TRBV7-8 to TRBJ1-2; 7 bases line up with TRBD1. Trimming took 3 bases from V and 10 from J; bases not matched to a gene: 5. There are 12 residues in the CDR3. Germline V gene sequence: CDR1 SGHVS, CDR2 FQNEAQ.

The V and J genes are TRBV11-2 and TRBJ2-1; 9 bases fit TRBD1. CDR3 length equals 13 residues. CDR1 and CDR2 (germline): SGHAT, FQNNGV. J gave up 11 bases and V 5 bases, and 7 bases lay outside the gene matches. The CDR3 sequence is CASSPTTGGKQFF. The CDR3 coding sequence is TGTGCCAGCAGCCCTACGACAGGGGGTAAGCAGTTCTTC.

This clone was counted between two and nine times. The chain is built from TRBV5-1 and TRBJ2-7; D may be TRBD1 (6 bases). The CDR3 covers 15 residues. The germline V gene encodes CDR1 SGHRS and CDR2 YFSETQ. Trimming cost V 0 bases and J 1 base, with 11 bases left between them. CDR3 nucleotides: TGCGCCAGCAGCTTGGTTCAGGGGCGATCCTACGAGCAGTACTTC. Protein sequence: CASSLVQGRSYEQYF.

This rearrangement joins TRBV27 to TRBJ2-7; no firm D call. V gave up 6 bases and J gave up 2 bases, with 11 bases separating them. Germline CDR1 is MNHEY and CDR2 is SMNVEV (reference sequence). CDR3 length: 13 amino acids. The CDR3 nucleotides are TGTGCCAGCAGGAGTACAGCCACCTACGAGCAGTACTTC. Translating gives CASRSTATYEQYF.

This rearrangement joins TRBV7-9 to TRBJ2-1, with 8 bases lining up with TRBD2. The V segment lost 2 bases and the J segment 7 bases; nucleotides outside the gene matches: 4. There are 14 residues in the CDR3. Germline CDR1 is SEHNR and CDR2 is FQNEAQ (reference sequence). The CDR3 protein is CASSLPGTSNEQFF. The CDR3 DNA sequence: TGTGCCAGCAGCTTACCCGGGACTAGTAATGAGCAGTTCTTC.

J is TRBJ2-1 and V is TRBV19; D unresolved. Germline lookup yields CDR1 LNHDA and CDR2 SQIVND (reference sequence). Trimming took off 5 bases at V and 7 bases at J, with 9 bases between the two ends. The CDR3 runs 12 residues. The CDR3 DNA is TGTGCCAGTAGTCCCTCCCGGAATGAGCAGTTCTTC. Translated: CASSPSRNEQFF.

This sequence joins TRBV9 and TRBJ2-3, with 12 positions matching TRBD2. V was clipped by 4 bases and J by 2 bases; unmatched bases: 8. This CDR3 comprises 17 residues. CDR1 is SGDLS and CDR2 is YYNGEE in the germline V gene. The DNA of the CDR3 is TGTGCCAGCAGCTCCCGGGGACTAGCGGGCTCCACAGATACGCAGTATTTT. Its protein product is CASSSRGLAGSTDTQYF.

This chain links TRBV10-3 with TRBJ1-1, with D perhaps TRBD1 (5 bases). Germline loops: CDR1 ENHRY, CDR2 SYGVKD. V was pared by 5 bases and J by 11 bases, with 24 bases between. The CDR3 runs to 15 residues. In DNA, the CDR3 is TGTGCCATCAGTTCAAGCGGTGTTGGGACGGGAGTGGCTTTCTTT. This translates into CAISSSGVGTGVAFF.

The rearrangement links TRBV12-3 or TRBV12-4 to TRBJ2-2, with TRBD1 as a possible D gene (6 bases). The length of the CDR3 is 12 residues. The V gene lost 8 bases and the J gene lost 2 bases, with 6 bases spanning the gap. CDR3 nucleotide sequence: TGTGCCAGCGGGGGCAACACCGGGGAGCTGTTTTTT. Translating gives CASGGNTGELFF.

This clone was detected only once. The chain recombines TRBV5-6 with TRBJ2-3; TRBD2 matches 7 bases. J lost 4 bases, V lost 7 bases, and 12 bases had no gene match. The CDR3 spans 15 residues. Looked up from germline, CDR1 is SGHDT and CDR2 is YYEEEE. CDR3 protein: CASCTRGGGSDTQYF. The CDR3 DNA is TGTGCCAGCTGCACCCGGGGCGGGGGTTCAGATACGCAGTATTTT.

The rearrangement links TRBV28 to TRBJ1-1; 9 bases agree with TRBD1. The CDR3 extends over 15 amino acids. Germline CDR1 is MDHEN and CDR2 is SYDVKM. With 6 bases clipped from V and 5 bases from J, the junction kept 10 bases outside the gene matches. DNA for the CDR3: TGTGCCAGCAGAGTCCCGGGACAGGGCTTGACTGAAGCTTTCTTT. It yields the protein CASRVPGQGLTEAFF.

The CDR3 loop reads CATQLGRLRQFF. Written as DNA, the CDR3 is TGTGCCACCCAATTGGGGAGGTTACGGCAGTTCTTC. V is TRBV12-3 or TRBV12-4 and J is TRBJ2-1, with D maybe TRBD2 (6 bases). V dropped 10 bases and J dropped 12 bases, with 19 bases sitting between them. The CDR3 extends over 12 amino acids.

The chain uses TRBV10-2 and TRBJ2-7; tentative D call: TRBD1 (6 bases). CDR3 length equals 15 residues. Germline-derived CDR1 and CDR2 are WSHSY and SAAADI. Trimming shortened V by 0 bases and J by 3 bases, and 12 bases separated the two germline ends. The CDR3 nucleotides read TGCGCCAGCAGTGAGTCCCCCCAGGGGAGCTACGAGCAGTACTTC. Its translation: CASSESPQGSYEQYF.

This clone has just one count. The J gene is TRBJ2-7, the V gene TRBV29-1; D perhaps matches TRBD1 (6 bases). The CDR3 extends over 11 amino acids. From germline, CDR1 is SQVTM and CDR2 ANQGSEA. The germline V and J ends were trimmed by 4 bases and 6 bases, with 10 bases remaining between them. The CDR3 protein is CSVATGSEQYF. The DNA for the CDR3 is TGCAGCGTTGCTACAGGGAGCGAGCAGTACTTC.

The chain links TRBV5-1 to TRBJ1-1; TRBD1 aligns across 7 bases. Trimming at V came to 1 base and at J to 0 bases, leaving 6 bases not matched to a gene. This CDR3 region has 16 residues. CDR1 and CDR2 from the germline V gene are SGHRS and YFSETQ. CDR3 sequence: CASSLRQGSMNTEAFF. DNA for the CDR3: TGCGCCAGCAGCTTGAGACAGGGATCCATGAACACTGAAGCTTTCTTT.

The CDR3 spells CASSREGQGDTEAFF. The CDR3 DNA sequence: TGTGCCAGCAGCAGGGAAGGGCAGGGCGACACTGAAGCTTTCTTT. The rearrangement uses TRBV7-3 and TRBJ1-1; D perhaps matches TRBD1 (5 bases). V lost 5 bases and J lost 3, with 16 bases in between. Per germline, CDR1 SGHTA and CDR2 FQGTGA. The CDR3 runs 15 residues.